These 22 T cell receptor beta chains were all obtained from the same sample, sequenced in a study of response to subunit inactivated influenza vaccine. Using its own MiXCR run on the RT-PCR reads, TCRdb lists one record per CDR3 protein. In the table there are around 570,000 distinct CDR3 sequences, about 11% of which are singletons. These data were likewise used in another study, on T cells expressing NK-cell markers. From that paper: UMIs were included in TCR beta cDNA generated by 5'RACE template switching.

The input for sequencing was PBMCs from blood, taken on the day of vaccination. All receptors come from a man aged 45-60 years who received an inactivated influenza vaccine.

This clonotype occurred many times. V is TRBV20-1 and J is TRBJ2-4, with TRBD2 matching over 7 bases. V gave up 0 bases and J gave up 3 bases; unmatched junction bases: 11. CDR3 length equals 17 residues. Per the germline V gene, CDR1 is DFQATT and CDR2 is SNEGSKA (reference sequence). CDR3 DNA sequence: TGCAGTGCTAGAGATCTAGGGCGGGAGTACATCAAAAACATTCAGTACTTC. It codes for CSARDLGREYIKNIQYF.

The chain joins TRBV12-3 or TRBV12-4 to TRBJ2-1, with D hard to call. Trimming took off 6 bases at V and 0 bases at J, with 9 bases between the two ends. The CDR3 extends over 14 amino acids. The CDR3 sequence is CASSRGFSYNEQFF. In nucleotides, the CDR3 is TGTGCCAGCAGCCGAGGTTTCTCCTACAATGAGCAGTTCTTC.

The gene calls are TRBV25-1 and TRBJ2-1; D might be TRBD2 (6 bases). Germline V gives CDR1 MGHDK, CDR2 SYGVNS. The CDR3 contains 14 residues. Trimming shortened V by 4 bases and J by 7 bases, and 14 bases separated the two germline ends. CDR3 loop: CASSGFAGMNEQFF. The CDR3 coding sequence is TGTGCCAGCAGTGGCTTTGCGGGAATGAATGAGCAGTTCTTC.

V and J are TRBV4-3 and TRBJ1-6, with 7 bases aligning to TRBD1. Unmatched junction bases numbered 4, after V lost 4 bases and J lost 4 bases. The CDR3 consists of 15 residues. The V gene's germline CDR1 is LGHNA and CDR2 YSLEER. The CDR3, as DNA: TGCGCCAGCAGCCCGGAGGGACAGTATAATTCACCCCTCCACTTT. Translated, it gives CASSPEGQYNSPLHF.

This clonotype has more than one count but fewer than ten. The rearrangement uses TRBV20-1 and TRBJ2-5; D is ambiguous. The length of the CDR3 is 12 residues. The V end was cut by 3 bases, the J end by 0 bases, with 5 bases between. Germline V gene data show CDR1 as DFQATT and CDR2 as SNEGSKA (reference sequence). The CDR3 nucleotides read TGCAGTGCTAGGGGAAACCAAGAGACCCAGTACTTC. Translation: CSARGNQETQYF.

This clonotype turned up a few times. The chain couples TRBV28 to TRBJ2-7, with 8 bases fitting TRBD2. Germline loops: CDR1 MDHEN, CDR2 SYDVKM. The CDR3 has 15 residues. Trimming took 3 bases from V and 6 from J; bases not matched to a gene: 10. The CDR3 sequence is CASSFFGRATGEQYF. CDR3 in DNA: TGTGCCAGCAGTTTCTTCGGGAGGGCCACCGGCGAGCAGTACTTC.

This clonotype was seen only a few times. This CDR3 reads CASSLALIGVAEAFF. CDR3 in DNA: TGTGCCAGCAGCTTAGCGCTAATAGGGGTCGCCGAAGCTTTCTTT. The chain joins TRBV7-8 to TRBJ1-1; TRBD1 might be the D (5 bases). V lost 0 bases and J 8 bases, leaving 16 bases between the germline ends. The CDR3 is 15 amino acids. Germline values: CDR1 SGHVS, CDR2 FQNEAQ.

This clonotype was counted between two and nine times. The rearrangement joins TRBV20-1 to TRBJ1-1, with D possibly TRBD1 on 5 matching bases. The ends were cut back, 5 bases at V and 10 bases at J, with 20 bases in the middle. The V gene's germline CDR1 is DFQATT and CDR2 SNEGSKA (reference sequence). The CDR3 extends over 13 amino acids. The CDR3 DNA reads TGCAGTGCTCGTCTCCGAAACCTCGGGGGAGCTTTCTTT. Its translation: CSARLRNLGGAFF.

There are a few counts of this clonotype. The chain uses TRBV7-2 and TRBJ2-2, with 14 bases matching TRBD2. The CDR3 sequence is 18 residues long. The junction had 4 bases not matched to a gene; V was cut back by 0 bases and J by 4 bases. In germline, CDR1 is SGHTA, CDR2 FQGNSA. The CDR3 coding sequence is TGTGCCAGCAGCTTAGCGGGACTAGCGGGAGTGGGCACCGGGGAGCTGTTTTTT. It is translated as CASSLAGLAGVGTGELFF. Full variable domain (remainder filled in from reference TRBV7-2 and TRBJ2-2): GAGVSQSPSNKVTEKGKDVELRCDPISGHTALYWYRQSLGQGLEFLIYFQGNSAPDKSGLPSDRFSAERTGGSVSTLTIQRTQQEDSAVYLCASSLAGLAGVGTGELFFGEGSRLTVL.

This clonotype was seen only a few times. This chain connects TRBV7-9 to TRBJ1-1; D gene uncertain. The CDR3 has 12 residues. Germline CDR1 and CDR2: SEHNR and FQNEAQ (reference sequence). V lost 4 bases to trimming and J lost 11 bases, with 14 bases between them. CDR3 in DNA: TGTGCCAGCAGCTCGAAGCCCCCTTGGGCTTTCTTT. This encodes CASSSKPPWAFF.

This chain joins TRBV7-2 and TRBJ2-1, with 9 bases matching TRBD1. CDR3 length: 17 residues. The germline V gene encodes CDR1 SGHTA and CDR2 FQGNSA. After removal of 4 bases from V and 2 bases from J, the junction contained 9 bases not matched to a gene. The CDR3 protein is CASSSWKDRGTYNEQFF. DNA of the CDR3: TGTGCCAGCAGCTCTTGGAAGGACAGGGGCACCTACAATGAGCAGTTCTTC.

The V call is TRBV5-6, the J call TRBJ2-1; D is undetermined. The CDR3 totals 15 residues. The germline V gene has CDR1 SGHDT and CDR2 YYEEEE. Trimming stripped 3 bases from V and 0 bases from J, with 10 bases between. CDR3 in DNA: TGTGCCAGCAGCTCGTTTCCCAGCTCCTACAATGAGCAGTTCTTC. The encoded protein is CASSSFPSSYNEQFF.

This sequence joins TRBV7-9 and TRBJ1-2; no reliable D call. The germline V gene has CDR1 SEHNR and CDR2 FQNEAQ (reference sequence). The CDR3 sequence is 13 residues long. V was cut by 6 bases and J by 5 bases, with 13 bases left in between. Here the CDR3 reads CASRNNRRYGYTF. The DNA for the CDR3 is TGTGCCAGCAGAAACAATCGCCGGTATGGCTACACCTTC.

This chain links TRBV6-2 or TRBV6-3 with TRBJ2-5; no firm D call. This CDR3 comprises 13 residues. The germline V and J ends were trimmed by 2 bases and 4 bases, with 8 bases remaining between them. Germline CDR1 reads MNHEY; CDR2 reads SVGEGT. For the CDR3, the DNA is TGTGCCAGCAGTTACGAGATAGGAGAGACCCAGTACTTC. Amino acids: CASSYEIGETQYF.

This clonotype appeared many times. The V gene is TRBV12-3 or TRBV12-4, the J gene TRBJ1-3; no definite D call. The CDR3 sequence is 12 residues long. Trimming removed 7 bases from V and 4 bases from J, with 8 bases in between. CDR3 coding DNA: TGTGCCAGCACGGGGTCCGGAAACACCATATATTTT. The encoded protein is CASTGSGNTIYF.

The chain joins TRBV9 to TRBJ1-2; D unclear. This CDR3 is 14 amino acids long. The germline V gene encodes CDR1 SGDLS and CDR2 YYNGEE. With 4 bases removed from V and 8 bases from J, the gap between germline ends came to 18 bases. The CDR3 loop is CASSFSDGYSGYTF. The CDR3, as DNA: TGTGCCAGCAGCTTCTCGGACGGGTATAGCGGCTACACCTTC.

The gene calls are TRBV6-2 or TRBV6-3 and TRBJ2-1; D unresolved. The germline gives CDR1 MNHEY, CDR2 SVGEGT. Trimming stripped 7 bases from V and 6 bases from J, with 13 bases between. The CDR3 is 13 amino acids. CDR3 sequence: CASTLLRGNEQFF. CDR3 bases: TGTGCCAGCACCCTTCTACGTGGCAATGAGCAGTTCTTC.

This clonotype was picked up many times. The V gene is TRBV20-1, the J gene TRBJ2-7; TRBD2 agrees at 8 bases. With 4 bases clipped from V and 7 bases from J, the junction kept 12 bases outside the gene matches. Germline V gives CDR1 DFQATT, CDR2 SNEGSKA (reference sequence). This CDR3 is built from 14 residues. Here the CDR3 reads CSAKTSGTSGEQYF. The CDR3 DNA reads as TGCAGTGCTAAAACTTCCGGGACTAGTGGGGAGCAGTACTTC.

V and J are TRBV6-2 or TRBV6-3 and TRBJ1-1, with a tentative D call TRBD1 (6 bases). Per the germline V gene, CDR1 is MNHEY and CDR2 is SVGEGT. The CDR3 contains 13 residues. The V end lost 2 bases, the J end lost 10 bases, and 14 bases lay between the germline ends. Here the CDR3 DNA reads TGTGCCAGCAGTTACGGGGAACAGGGCCGAGCTTTCTTT. Amino acids: CASSYGEQGRAFF.

This clonotype has just a few counts. The chain's CDR3 is CASKSGEGVAEAFF. Here the CDR3 DNA reads TGTGCCAGCAAGTCCGGGGAGGGGGTGGCTGAAGCTTTCTTT. The chain employs TRBV6-1 and TRBJ1-1; D is perhaps TRBD1 (6 bases). Trimming stripped 7 bases from V and 6 bases from J, with 18 bases between. In germline, CDR1 is MNHNS, CDR2 SASEGT. There are 14 residues in the CDR3.

In this sample, this clonotype turned up many times. This chain links TRBV27 with TRBJ1-1; TRBD1 matches 7 bases. The CDR3 sequence is 14 residues long. Germline V gene sequence: CDR1 MNHEY, CDR2 SMNVEV (reference sequence). The trim removed 7 bases at V and 1 base at J, leaving 6 bases unmatched. CDR3 sequence reads: CASNRQGPNTEAFF. The CDR3 bases are TGTGCCAGCAATCGACAGGGACCGAACACTGAAGCTTTCTTT.

The table lists this clonotype with a few counts. The chain combines TRBV5-1 with TRBJ2-7; TRBD1 might be the D (5 bases). This CDR3 has 13 residues. Between the trimmed V and J ends, which lost 4 bases and 3 bases, there was a span of 11 bases. From germline, CDR1 is SGHRS and CDR2 YFSETQ. CDR3 loop: CASSAGHLYEQYF. As DNA, the CDR3 is TGCGCCAGCAGCGCCGGACACCTCTACGAGCAGTACTTC.